These 10 T cell receptor beta chains originate from one sample sequenced in a study of blood T cell repertoires in COVID-19. TCRdb's copy holds only in-frame clones and misses some; the assay was immunoSEQ multiplex PCR. This sample has roughly 49,000 clones, with roughly 90% found just once. The source material was peripheral blood. Receptor source: a woman aged 80 or over with acute or convalescent COVID-19.

V usage is TRBV27 and J usage is TRBJ1-2, with unresolved D. The length of the CDR3 is 14 residues. CDR1 and CDR2 from the germline V gene are MNHEY and SMNVEV (reference sequence). The V gene lost 1 base and the J gene lost 8 bases, with 14 bases spanning the gap. For the CDR3, the DNA is TGTGCCAGCAGTTTATTCCCGTCCACGGAGGGCTACACCTTC. Its protein product is CASSLFPSTEGYTF.

The chain combines TRBV11-3 with TRBJ2-5; TRBD2 matches 14 bases. The CDR3 runs to 16 residues. V gave up 1 base and J gave up 7 bases; unmatched junction bases: 5. CDR1 SGHNT and CDR2 YENEEA come from the germline V gene. The CDR3 spells CASSLAGTSGSGTQYF. DNA of the CDR3: TGTGCCAGCAGCTTAGCCGGGACTAGCGGGAGTGGGACCCAGTACTTC. Filled out from reference TRBV11-3 and TRBJ2-5, the complete variable domain reads EAGVVQSPRYKIIEKKQPVAFWCNPISGHNTLYWYLQNLGQGPELLIRYENEEAVDDSQLPKDRFSAERLKGVDSTLKIQPAELGDSAVYLCASSLAGTSGSGTQYFGPGTRLLVL.

V gene TRBV5-1 combines with J gene TRBJ2-3; possibly TRBD2 for D (6 bases). Germline-derived CDR1 and CDR2 are SGHRS and YFSETQ. V was trimmed by 4 bases and J by 0 bases, leaving 12 bases between them. The CDR3 has 15 residues. The CDR3 coding sequence is TGCGCCAGCAGCCTGTCGCGGGGAAGCACAGATACGCAGTATTTT. Amino acids: CASSLSRGSTDTQYF.

This chain connects TRBV16 to TRBJ2-1, with D tentatively TRBD1 (6 bases). The V end was cut by 2 bases, the J end by 8 bases, with 10 bases between. From germline, CDR1 is KGHSY and CDR2 FQNENV. The CDR3 runs 13 residues. The CDR3 nucleotides are TGTGCCAGCAGCCAACAGGGGCCGTATGAGCAGTTCTTC. Protein: CASSQQGPYEQFF.

The rearrangement joins TRBV6-2 or TRBV6-3 to TRBJ2-1, with D possibly matching TRBD2 (5 bases). The germline CDR1 and CDR2 sequences are MNHEY and SVGEGT. Trimming shortened V by 2 bases and J by 8 bases, and 16 bases separated the two germline ends. The CDR3 has 15 amino acids. In DNA form, the CDR3 reads TGTGCCAGCAGTTACGCCGCGGCGGGCCGCCATGAGCAGTTCTTC. Encoded protein: CASSYAAAGRHEQFF.

This sequence joins TRBV10-1 and TRBJ2-2; 16 bases are shared with TRBD2. V trimming: 8 bases; J trimming: 4 bases; junction bases outside the gene matches: 7. There are 17 residues in the CDR3. The germline V gene has CDR1 WNHNN and CDR2 SYGVQD (reference sequence). In nucleotides, the CDR3 is TGCGCCAGCCCGAGGGGACTAGCGGGAGGGGTCACCGGGGAGCTGTTTTTT. It yields the protein CASPRGLAGGVTGELFF.

The genes are TRBV12-3 or TRBV12-4 and TRBJ1-1; D uncertain. CDR3 length equals 13 residues. The V end was cut by 10 bases, the J end by 1 base, with 13 bases between. CDR3 DNA: TGTGCCATCCTCATAGACACGAACACTGAAGCTTTCTTT. The encoded protein is CAILIDTNTEAFF.

V usage is TRBV5-1 and J usage is TRBJ2-1; TRBD2 matches at 11 bases. The ends lost 0 bases at V and 8 bases at J; junction bases unmatched: 10. Per germline, CDR1 SGHRS and CDR2 YFSETQ. This CDR3 has 17 amino acids. This chain's CDR3 is CASSLAGASGRPDEQFF. The CDR3 DNA reads TGCGCCAGCAGCTTGGCCGGTGCTAGCGGGAGGCCCGATGAGCAGTTCTTC.

This chain uses TRBV2 with TRBJ1-1; TRBD1 aligns across 8 bases. The V gene end was trimmed by 7 bases and the J gene end by 7 bases; junction bases not matched to a gene: 11. The CDR3 length is 14 residues. Germline CDR1 and CDR2: SNHLY and FYNNEI. The CDR3 DNA reads as TGTGCCAGCAATCGGGCAGGGGGCATTGGTGAAGCTTTCTTT. Protein sequence: CASNRAGGIGEAFF.

The CDR3 loop is CAWSRDRNTIYF. The DNA of the CDR3 is TGTGCCTGGTCCCGGGACAGGAACACCATATATTTT. The gene calls are TRBV30 and TRBJ1-3, with 8 bases identical to TRBD1. J gave up 7 bases and V 5 bases, and 4 bases lay outside the gene matches. The V gene's germline CDR1 is GTSNPN and CDR2 SVGIG (reference sequence). This CDR3 has 12 amino acids.